The entry below gives a single T cell receptor beta chain sequence along with its context. This entry comes from a study of blood T cell repertoires in COVID-19. Study as a whole: Acute and convalescent COVID-19 samples came from the United States, Italy and Spain. T cells, B-cell-depleted T cells, or PBMCs supplied cDNA or gDNA.

TCRdb keeps only in-frame clones here, not all; method: immunoSEQ multiplex PCR. The table includes about 250,000 clones, approximately 90% detected once. Seattle enrolled patients during active infection and tracked them longitudinally. Germline loops: CDR1 SGHNT, CDR2 YENEEA. V was trimmed by 1 base and J by 5 bases, leaving 11 bases between them. The CDR3 has 15 amino acids. V and J are TRBV11-3 and TRBJ1-4, with D possibly being TRBD1 (6 bases). This receptor was identified in a woman in her 30s with COVID-19, enrolled during active disease. The sequenced sample consisted of peripheral blood. For the CDR3, the DNA is TGTGCCAGCAGCTTAGGGGGACAAGTCAATGAAAAACTGTTTTTT. Translating gives CASSLGGQVNEKLFF.